The clone carrying this T cell receptor (beta chain) was recorded a few times. This record comes from a study of CD8+ T cells in alopecia areata. Study overall: The tofacitinib course ran for 6 to 18 months and was followed by 6 months off drug.

CDR3 size: 14 residues. V dropped 6 bases and J dropped 4 bases, with 13 bases sitting between them. In germline, CDR1 is SGHAT, CDR2 FQNNGV. Extracted from the samples, RNA was reverse transcribed into cDNA to serve as the sequencing template. Measured with immunoSEQ multiplex PCR; TCRdb has only the in-frame clones, and not every one. This sample has some 180,000 clones; approximately 62% occur once, and the top ten carry more than 1.5%. The chain has TRBV11-2 and TRBJ2-1; D is perhaps TRBD2 (6 bases). The source of this sequence is a human donor with alopecia areata. The input for sequencing was CD4+ T cells sorted from blood, taken at week 0. CDR3 DNA sequence: TGTGCCAGCAGTGACTTGGCGGGGTACAATGAGCAGTTCTTC. It translates to CASSDLAGYNEQFF.